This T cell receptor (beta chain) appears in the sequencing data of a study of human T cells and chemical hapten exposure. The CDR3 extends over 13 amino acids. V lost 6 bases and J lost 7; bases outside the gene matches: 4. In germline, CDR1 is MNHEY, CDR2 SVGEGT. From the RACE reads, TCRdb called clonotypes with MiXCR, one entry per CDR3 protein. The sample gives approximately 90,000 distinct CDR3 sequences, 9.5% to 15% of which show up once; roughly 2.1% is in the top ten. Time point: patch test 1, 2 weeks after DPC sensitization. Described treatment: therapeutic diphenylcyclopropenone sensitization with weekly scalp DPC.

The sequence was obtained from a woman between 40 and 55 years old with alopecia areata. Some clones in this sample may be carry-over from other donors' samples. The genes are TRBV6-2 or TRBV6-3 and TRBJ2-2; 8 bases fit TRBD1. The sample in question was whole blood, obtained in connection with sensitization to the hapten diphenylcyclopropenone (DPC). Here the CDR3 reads CASSRGRLGELFF. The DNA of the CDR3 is TGTGCCAGCAGCAGGGGGCGGCTCGGGGAGCTGTTTTTT.